The sequence of this T cell receptor (beta chain) was determined in a study of blood T cell repertoires in COVID-19. In the study overall: Sample material is recorded as cDNA or gDNA derived from T cells, B-cell-depleted T cells, or PBMCs.

The sample holds one count of this clone. Profiled with immunoSEQ multiplex PCR; TCRdb holds only in-frame clones, not every one. This table holds about 120,000 clones, 85% to 90% found once. The receptor was derived from a human donor with acute or convalescent COVID-19. The donor label of this sample is uncertain. Sequencing used peripheral blood.

This CDR3 is CASLRGGPGNTIYF. The CDR3 coding sequence is TGTGCCAGCCTCAGGGGTGGACCTGGAAACACCATATATTTT. The J gene is TRBJ1-3, the V gene TRBV7-9; D is possibly TRBD1 (6 bases). The germline gives CDR1 SEHNR, CDR2 FQNEAQ (reference sequence). V shed 8 bases and J shed 2 bases, with 13 bases lying between them. The CDR3 runs to 14 residues.